This paragraph reports one T cell receptor beta chain. This sample is drawn from a study of CD8 T cells in Susac syndrome. This CDR3 spans 13 amino acids. Trimming left V 8 bases short and J 0 bases short, with 13 bases between. Germline CDR1 is SQVTM and CDR2 is ANQGSEA. RNA in amounts of 0.5 to 1 ug was reverse transcribed with random hexamers. Multiplex PCR with immunoSEQ amplified the TCR beta CDR3 across 54 Vbeta and 13 Jbeta. TCRdb used MiXCR to reprocess the immunoSEQ multiplex PCR reads, holding one entry per CDR3 protein. The sample yields 300,000 or so distinct CDR3 sequences, 90% to 95% seen once.

The sequence came from a human donor with multiple sclerosis. J is TRBJ1-2 and V is TRBV29-1; D gene ambiguous. Material for sequencing was CD4+ T cells from PBMCs. The CDR3 DNA follows: TGCAGCACCAGTCCGGGCTCTAACTATGGCTACACCTTC. It is translated as CSTSPGSNYGYTF.